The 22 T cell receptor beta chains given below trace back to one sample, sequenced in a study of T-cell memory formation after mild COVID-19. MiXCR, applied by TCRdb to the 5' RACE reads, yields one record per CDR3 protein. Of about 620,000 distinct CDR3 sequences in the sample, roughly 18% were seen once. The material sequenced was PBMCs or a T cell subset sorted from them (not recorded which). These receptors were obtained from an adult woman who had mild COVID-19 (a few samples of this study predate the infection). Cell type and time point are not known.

The CDR3 DNA follows: TGTGCCAGCTCAAACGGTAGCCCTGGAAACACCATATATTTT. Protein sequence: CASSNGSPGNTIYF. The gene calls are TRBV18 and TRBJ1-3; no reliable D call. From germline, CDR1 is KGHSH and CDR2 LQKENI. V was shortened by 5 bases and J by 2 bases, with 10 bases between the two germline ends. The CDR3 contains 14 residues.

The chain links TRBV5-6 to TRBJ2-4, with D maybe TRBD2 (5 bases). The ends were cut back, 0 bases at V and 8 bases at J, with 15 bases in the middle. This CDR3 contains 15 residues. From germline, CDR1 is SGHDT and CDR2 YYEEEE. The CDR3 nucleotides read TGTGCCAGCAGCTTGGGGACTCCCAGGTGGGACATTCAGTACTTC. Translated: CASSLGTPRWDIQYF.

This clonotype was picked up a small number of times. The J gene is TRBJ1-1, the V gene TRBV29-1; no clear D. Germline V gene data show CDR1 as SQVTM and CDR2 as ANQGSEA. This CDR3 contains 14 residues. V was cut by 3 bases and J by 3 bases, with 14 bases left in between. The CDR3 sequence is CSVDTRHGDTEAFF. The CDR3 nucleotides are TGCAGCGTTGACACGCGTCACGGAGACACTGAAGCTTTCTTT. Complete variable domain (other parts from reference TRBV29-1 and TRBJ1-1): SAVISQKPSRDICQRGTSLTIQCQVDSQVTMMFWYRQQPGQSLTLIATANQGSEATYESGFVIDKFPISRPNLTFSTLTVSNMSPEDSSIYLCSVDTRHGDTEAFFGQGTRLTVV.

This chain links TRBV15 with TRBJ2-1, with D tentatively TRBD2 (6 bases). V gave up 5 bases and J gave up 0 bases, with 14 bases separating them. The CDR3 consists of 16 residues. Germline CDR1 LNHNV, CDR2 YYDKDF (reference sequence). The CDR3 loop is CATSGHGGLSYNEQFF. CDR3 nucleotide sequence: TGTGCCACCAGCGGTCATGGGGGACTCTCCTACAATGAGCAGTTCTTC. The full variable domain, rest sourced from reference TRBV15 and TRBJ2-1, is DAMVIQNPRYQVTQFGKPVTLSCSQTLNHNVMYWYQQKSSQAPKLLFHYYDKDFNNEADTPDNFQSRRPNTSFCFLDIRSPGLGDTAMYLCATSGHGGLSYNEQFFGPGTRLTVL.

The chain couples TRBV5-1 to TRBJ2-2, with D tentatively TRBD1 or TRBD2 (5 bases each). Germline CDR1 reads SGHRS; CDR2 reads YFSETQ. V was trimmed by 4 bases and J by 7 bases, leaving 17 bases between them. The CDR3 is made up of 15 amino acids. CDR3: CASSLQGDLRGELFF. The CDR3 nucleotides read TGCGCCAGCAGCCTCCAAGGGGACCTTCGCGGGGAGCTGTTTTTT. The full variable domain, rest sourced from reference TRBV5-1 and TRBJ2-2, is KAGVTQTPRYLIKTRGQQVTLSCSPISGHRSVSWYQQTPGQGLQFLFEYFSETQRNKGNFPGRFSGRQFSNSRSEMNVSTLELGDSALYLCASSLQGDLRGELFFGEGSRLTVL.

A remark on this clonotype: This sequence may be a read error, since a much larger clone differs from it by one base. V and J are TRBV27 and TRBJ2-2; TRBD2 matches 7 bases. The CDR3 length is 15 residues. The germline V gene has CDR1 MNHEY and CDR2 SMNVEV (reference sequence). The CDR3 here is CDSSSTSSGTGELFF. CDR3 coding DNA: TGTGACAGCAGTTCGACTAGCTCGGGCACCGGGGAGCTGTTTTTT.

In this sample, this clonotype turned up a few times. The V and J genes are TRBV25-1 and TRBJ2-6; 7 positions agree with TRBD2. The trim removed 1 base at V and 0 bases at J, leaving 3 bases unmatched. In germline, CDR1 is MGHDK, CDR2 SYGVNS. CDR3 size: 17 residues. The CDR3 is CASSESRGSSGANVLTF. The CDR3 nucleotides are TGTGCCAGCAGTGAATCGCGGGGGAGCTCTGGGGCCAACGTCCTGACTTTC.

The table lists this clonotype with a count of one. The CDR3 nucleotides read TGTGCCAGCTCACCACCGATGGGAACTGAAGCTTTCTTT. Its protein is CASSPPMGTEAFF. The chain couples TRBV18 to TRBJ1-1, with D unresolved. V was shortened by 0 bases and J by 5 bases, with 7 bases between the two germline ends. This CDR3 contains 13 residues. Germline CDR1 KGHSH, CDR2 LQKENI.

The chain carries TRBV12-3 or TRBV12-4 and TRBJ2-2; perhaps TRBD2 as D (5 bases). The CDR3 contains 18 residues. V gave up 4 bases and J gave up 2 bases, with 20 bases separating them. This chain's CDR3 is CASSYREPLWDNTGELFF. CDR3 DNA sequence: TGTGCCAGCAGTTACCGGGAACCCTTGTGGGATAACACCGGGGAGCTGTTTTTT.

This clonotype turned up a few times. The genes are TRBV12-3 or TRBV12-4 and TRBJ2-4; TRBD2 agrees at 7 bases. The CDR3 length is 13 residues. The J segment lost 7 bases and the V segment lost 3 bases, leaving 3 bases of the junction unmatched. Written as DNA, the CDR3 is TGTGCCAGCAGTTTTGCGGGGGACAACATTCAGTACTTC. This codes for CASSFAGDNIQYF.

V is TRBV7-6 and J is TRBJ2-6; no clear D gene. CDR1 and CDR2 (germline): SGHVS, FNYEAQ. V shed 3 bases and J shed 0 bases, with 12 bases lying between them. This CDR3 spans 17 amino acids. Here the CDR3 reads CASSLYRSGSGANVLTF. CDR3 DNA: TGTGCCAGCAGCTTGTATCGTTCGGGCTCTGGGGCCAACGTCCTGACTTTC.

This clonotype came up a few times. CDR3 region: CASSLQHTQPQHF. CDR3 bases: TGTGCCAGCAGCTTACAGCACACTCAGCCCCAGCATTTT. The chain employs TRBV7-2 and TRBJ1-5; D remains ambiguous. The CDR3 extends over 13 amino acids. Germline assignment: CDR1 SGHTA and CDR2 FQGNSA. The V and J ends lost 2 bases and 6 bases respectively, with 8 bases between them.

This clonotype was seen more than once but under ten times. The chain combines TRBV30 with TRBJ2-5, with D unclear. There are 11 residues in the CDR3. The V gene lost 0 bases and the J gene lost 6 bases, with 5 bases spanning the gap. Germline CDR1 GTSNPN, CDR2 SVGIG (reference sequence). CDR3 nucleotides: TGTGCCTGGAGTGTACAAAAGACCCAGTACTTC. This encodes CAWSVQKTQYF.

CDR3 coding DNA: TGTGCCAGCAGCCCTACAGGGACGGGCACCGGGGAGCTGTTTTTT. It yields the protein CASSPTGTGTGELFF. The chain recombines TRBV7-9 with TRBJ2-2; D might be TRBD1 (6 bases). Germline loops: CDR1 SEHNR, CDR2 FQNEAQ (reference sequence). The CDR3 covers 15 residues. Trimming shortened V by 5 bases and J by 4 bases, and 14 bases separated the two germline ends. The complete variable domain, with remaining parts taken from reference TRBV7-9 and TRBJ2-2, reads DTGVSQNPRHKITKRGQNVTFRCDPISEHNRLYWYRQTLGQGPEFLTYFQNEAQLEKSRLLSDRFSAERPKGSFSTLEIQRTEQGDSAMYLCASSPTGTGTGELFFGEGSRLTVL.

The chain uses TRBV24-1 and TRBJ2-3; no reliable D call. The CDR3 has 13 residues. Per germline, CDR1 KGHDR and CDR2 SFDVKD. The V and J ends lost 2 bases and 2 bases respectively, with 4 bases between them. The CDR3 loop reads CATSDSHTDTQYF. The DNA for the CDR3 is TGTGCCACCAGTGATTCACACACAGATACGCAGTATTTT.

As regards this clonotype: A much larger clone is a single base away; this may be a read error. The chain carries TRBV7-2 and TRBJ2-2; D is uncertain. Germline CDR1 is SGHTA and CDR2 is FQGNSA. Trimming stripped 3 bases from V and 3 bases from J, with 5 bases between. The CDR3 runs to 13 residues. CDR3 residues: CASSLDHTGELFF. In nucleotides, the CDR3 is TGTGCCAGCAGCTTGGACCACACCGGGGAGCTGTTTTTT.

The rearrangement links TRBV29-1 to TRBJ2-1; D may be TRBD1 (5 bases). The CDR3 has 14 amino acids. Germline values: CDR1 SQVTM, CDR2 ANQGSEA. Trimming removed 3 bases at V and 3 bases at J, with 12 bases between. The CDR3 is CSVEKQDRYNEQFF. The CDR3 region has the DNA TGCAGCGTTGAGAAACAGGACCGCTACAATGAGCAGTTCTTC.

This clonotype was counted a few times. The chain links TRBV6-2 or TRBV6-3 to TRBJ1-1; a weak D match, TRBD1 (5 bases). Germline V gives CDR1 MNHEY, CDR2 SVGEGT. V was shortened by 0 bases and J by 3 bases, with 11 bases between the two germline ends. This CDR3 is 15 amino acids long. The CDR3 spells CASSYSAGSYTEAFF. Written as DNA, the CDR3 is TGTGCCAGCAGTTACTCGGCAGGGTCGTACACTGAAGCTTTCTTT.

CDR3: CASSLPGWVYTF. DNA for the CDR3: TGTGCCAGCAGTTTACCAGGATGGGTCTACACCTTC. This rearrangement joins TRBV12-3 or TRBV12-4 to TRBJ1-2; D is uncertain. The CDR3 is made up of 12 amino acids. The germline V and J ends were trimmed by 2 bases and 10 bases, with 11 bases remaining between them.

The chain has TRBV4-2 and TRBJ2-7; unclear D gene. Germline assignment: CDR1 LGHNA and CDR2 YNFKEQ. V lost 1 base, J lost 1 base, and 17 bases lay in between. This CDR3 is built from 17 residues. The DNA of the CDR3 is TGTGCCAGCAGCCAAGCCCCCTGGAACAGCCTTTCCTACGAGCAGTACTTC. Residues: CASSQAPWNSLSYEQYF.

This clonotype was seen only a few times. CDR3 coding DNA: TGTGCCAGCAGCCCCGGGACCTACTTCGAGTTCTTC. Its translation: CASSPGTYFEFF. The chain employs TRBV6-2 or TRBV6-3 and TRBJ2-1; either TRBD1 or TRBD2 may supply D (5 bases each). The CDR3 is 12 residues long. Germline CDR1 is MNHEY and CDR2 is SVGEGT. V was cut by 6 bases and J by 14 bases, with 17 bases left in between.

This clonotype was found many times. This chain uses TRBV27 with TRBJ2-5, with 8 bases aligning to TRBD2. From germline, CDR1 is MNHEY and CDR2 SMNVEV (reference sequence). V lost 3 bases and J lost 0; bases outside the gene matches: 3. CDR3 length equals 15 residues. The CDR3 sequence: CASSFFSGNQETQYF. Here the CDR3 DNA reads TGTGCCAGCAGTTTTTTTAGCGGGAACCAAGAGACCCAGTACTTC.